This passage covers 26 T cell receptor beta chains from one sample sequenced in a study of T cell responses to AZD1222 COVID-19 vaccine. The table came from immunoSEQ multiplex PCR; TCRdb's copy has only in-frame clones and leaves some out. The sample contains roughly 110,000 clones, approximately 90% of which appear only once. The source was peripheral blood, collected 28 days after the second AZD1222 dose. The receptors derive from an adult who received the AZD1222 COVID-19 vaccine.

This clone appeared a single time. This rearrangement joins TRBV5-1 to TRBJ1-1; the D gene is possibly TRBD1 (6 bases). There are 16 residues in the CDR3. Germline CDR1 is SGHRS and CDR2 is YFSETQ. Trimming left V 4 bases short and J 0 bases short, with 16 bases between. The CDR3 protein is CASSPYQQGMNTEAFF. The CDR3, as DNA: TGCGCCAGCAGCCCCTACCAACAGGGTATGAACACTGAAGCTTTCTTT.

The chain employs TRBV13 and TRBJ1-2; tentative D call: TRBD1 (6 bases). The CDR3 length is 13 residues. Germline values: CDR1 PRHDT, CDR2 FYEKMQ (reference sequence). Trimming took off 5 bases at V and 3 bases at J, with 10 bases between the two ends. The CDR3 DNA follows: TGTGCCAGCAGCAGGACAGCCCACTATGGCTACACCTTC. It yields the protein CASSRTAHYGYTF.

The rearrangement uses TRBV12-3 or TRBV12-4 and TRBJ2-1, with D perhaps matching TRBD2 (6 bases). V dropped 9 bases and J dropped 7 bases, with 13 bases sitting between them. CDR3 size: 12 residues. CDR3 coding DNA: TGTGCCAGTATGGGACTTTTTAATGAGCAGTTCTTC. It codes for CASMGLFNEQFF.

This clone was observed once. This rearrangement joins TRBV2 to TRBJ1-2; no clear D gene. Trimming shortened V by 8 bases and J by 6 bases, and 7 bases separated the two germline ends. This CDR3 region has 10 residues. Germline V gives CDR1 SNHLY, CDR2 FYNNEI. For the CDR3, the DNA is TGTGCCAGCCTGGGAAATGGCTACACCTTC. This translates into CASLGNGYTF.

The CDR3 DNA sequence: TGTGCCAGCAGTCGTAGTAGGGGGAATGAGCAGTTCTTC. The encoded protein is CASSRSRGNEQFF. The genes are TRBV7-2 and TRBJ2-1, with a possible D match to TRBD1 (6 bases). Germline assignment: CDR1 SGHTA and CDR2 FQGNSA. The CDR3 has 13 residues. The V gene lost 6 bases and the J gene lost 7 bases, with 13 bases spanning the gap.

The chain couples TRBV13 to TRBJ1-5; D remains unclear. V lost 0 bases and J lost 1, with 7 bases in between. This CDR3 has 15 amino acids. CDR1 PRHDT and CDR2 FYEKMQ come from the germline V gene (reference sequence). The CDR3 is CASSLGGRSNQPQHF. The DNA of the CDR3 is TGTGCCAGCAGCTTAGGGGGTAGAAGCAATCAGCCCCAGCATTTT.

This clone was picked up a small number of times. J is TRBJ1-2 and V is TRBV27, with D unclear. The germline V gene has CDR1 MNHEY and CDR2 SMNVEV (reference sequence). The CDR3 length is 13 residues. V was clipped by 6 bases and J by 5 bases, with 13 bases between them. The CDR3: CASRGLLSYGYTF. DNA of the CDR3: TGTGCCAGCAGGGGTTTGTTGTCGTATGGCTACACCTTC.

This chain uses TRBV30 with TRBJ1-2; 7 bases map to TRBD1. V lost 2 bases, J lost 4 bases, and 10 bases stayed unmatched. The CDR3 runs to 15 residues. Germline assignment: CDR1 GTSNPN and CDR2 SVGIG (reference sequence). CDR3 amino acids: CAWSLGTALFYGYTF. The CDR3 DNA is TGTGCCTGGAGTCTCGGGACAGCTCTTTTCTATGGCTACACCTTC.

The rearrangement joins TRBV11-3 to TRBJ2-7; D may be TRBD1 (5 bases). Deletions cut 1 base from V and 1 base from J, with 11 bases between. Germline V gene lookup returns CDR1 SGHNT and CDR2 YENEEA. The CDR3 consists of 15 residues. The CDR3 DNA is TGTGCCAGCAGCTTAGGAGGACACCGGTCCTACGAGCAGTACTTC. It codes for CASSLGGHRSYEQYF.

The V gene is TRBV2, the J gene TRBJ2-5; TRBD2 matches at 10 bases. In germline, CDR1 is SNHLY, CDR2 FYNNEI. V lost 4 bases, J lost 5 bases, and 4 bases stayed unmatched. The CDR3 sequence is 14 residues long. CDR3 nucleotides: TGTGCCAGCAGTGGACTAGCGGGTGGGGAGACCCAGTACTTC. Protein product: CASSGLAGGETQYF.

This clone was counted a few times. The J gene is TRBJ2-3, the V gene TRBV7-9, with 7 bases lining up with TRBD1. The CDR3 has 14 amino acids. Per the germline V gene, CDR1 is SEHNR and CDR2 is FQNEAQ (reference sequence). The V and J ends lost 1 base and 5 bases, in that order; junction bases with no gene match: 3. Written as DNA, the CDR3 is TGTGCCAGCAGCTTAGGGGACAGTAGAGATACGCAGTATTTT. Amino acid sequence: CASSLGDSRDTQYF.

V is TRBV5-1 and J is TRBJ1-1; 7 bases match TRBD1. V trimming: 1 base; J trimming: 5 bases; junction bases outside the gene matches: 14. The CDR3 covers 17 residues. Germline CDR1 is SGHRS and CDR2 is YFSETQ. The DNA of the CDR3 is TGCGCCAGCAGCTTGACCCTTCAAAACAGGGGAACAACTGAAGCTTTCTTT. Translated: CASSLTLQNRGTTEAFF.

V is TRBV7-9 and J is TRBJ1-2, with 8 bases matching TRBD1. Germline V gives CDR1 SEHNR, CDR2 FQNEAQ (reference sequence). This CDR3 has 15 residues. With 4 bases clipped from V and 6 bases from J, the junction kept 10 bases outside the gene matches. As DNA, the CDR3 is TGTGCCAGCAGCTCGCGGGACAGGCAGGGGGATGGCTACACCTTC. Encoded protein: CASSSRDRQGDGYTF.

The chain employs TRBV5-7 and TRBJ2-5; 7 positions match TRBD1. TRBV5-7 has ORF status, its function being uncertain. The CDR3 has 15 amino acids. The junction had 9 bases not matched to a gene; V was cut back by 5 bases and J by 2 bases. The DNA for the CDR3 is TGTGCCAGCAGGAAAGAAGACAGGGCTCAAGAGACCCAGTACTTC. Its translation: CASRKEDRAQETQYF.

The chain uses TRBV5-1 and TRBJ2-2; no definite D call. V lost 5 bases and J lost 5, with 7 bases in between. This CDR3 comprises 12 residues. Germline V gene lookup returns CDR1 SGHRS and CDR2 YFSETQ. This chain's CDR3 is CASRVGTGELFF. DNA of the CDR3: TGCGCCAGCAGAGTTGGAACCGGGGAGCTGTTTTTT.

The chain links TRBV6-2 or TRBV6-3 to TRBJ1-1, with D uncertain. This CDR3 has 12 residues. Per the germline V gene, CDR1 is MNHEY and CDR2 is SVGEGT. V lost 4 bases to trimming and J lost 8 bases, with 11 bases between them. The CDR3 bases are TGTGCCAGCAGTTTTGGCAGGCGCGAAGCTTTCTTT. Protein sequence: CASSFGRREAFF.

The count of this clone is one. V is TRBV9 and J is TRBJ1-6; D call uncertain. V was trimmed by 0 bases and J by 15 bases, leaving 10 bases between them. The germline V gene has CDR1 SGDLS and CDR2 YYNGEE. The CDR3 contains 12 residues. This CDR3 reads CASSVEQEVLHF. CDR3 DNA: TGTGCCAGCAGCGTAGAGCAGGAGGTCCTCCACTTT.

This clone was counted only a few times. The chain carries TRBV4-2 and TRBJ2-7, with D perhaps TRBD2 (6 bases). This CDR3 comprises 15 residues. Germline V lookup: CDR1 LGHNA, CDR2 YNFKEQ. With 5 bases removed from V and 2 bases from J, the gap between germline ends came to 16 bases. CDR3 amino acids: CASSEGRDHTYEQYF. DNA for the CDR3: TGTGCCAGCAGCGAAGGGCGGGACCACACCTACGAGCAGTACTTC.

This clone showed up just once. The CDR3 is CASSQEPGQGVQETQYF. CDR3 DNA: TGTGCCAGCAGCCAAGAACCGGGACAGGGGGTTCAAGAGACCCAGTACTTC. The V and J genes are TRBV3-1 (or the pseudogene TRBV3-2) and TRBJ2-5; 11 nucleotides align to TRBD1. The length of the CDR3 is 17 residues. V was pared by 0 bases and J by 2 bases, with 5 bases of the junction left unmatched. Looked up from germline, CDR1 is LGHDT and CDR2 is YNNKEL (reference sequence).

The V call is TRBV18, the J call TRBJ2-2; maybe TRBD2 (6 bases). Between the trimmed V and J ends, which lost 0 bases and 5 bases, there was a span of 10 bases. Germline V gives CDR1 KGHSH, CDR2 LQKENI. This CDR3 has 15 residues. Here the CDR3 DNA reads TGTGCCAGCTCACCACCGGCGGGGCGGACCGGGGAGCTGTTTTTT. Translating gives CASSPPAGRTGELFF. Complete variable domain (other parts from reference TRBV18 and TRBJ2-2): NAGVMQNPRHLVRRRGQEARLRCSPMKGHSHVYWYRQLPEEGLKFMVYLQKENIIDESGMPKERFSAEFPKEGPSILRIQQVVRGDSAAYFCASSPPAGRTGELFFGEGSRLTVL.

CDR3 nucleotide sequence: TGTGCCAGCAGTTTACGGTCGATGGTTCAGCCCCAGCATTTT. Translation: CASSLRSMVQPQHF. V is TRBV28 and J is TRBJ1-5; D is uncertain. The CDR3 consists of 14 residues. Germline V gene lookup returns CDR1 MDHEN and CDR2 SYDVKM. The V and J ends lost 2 bases and 6 bases respectively, with 11 bases between them.

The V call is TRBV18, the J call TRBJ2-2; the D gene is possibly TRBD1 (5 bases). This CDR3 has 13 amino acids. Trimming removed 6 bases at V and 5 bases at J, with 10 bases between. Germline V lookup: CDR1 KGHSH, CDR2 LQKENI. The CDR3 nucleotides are TGTGCCAGCTCTTCGACAGTAACCGGGGAGCTGTTTTTT. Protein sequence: CASSSTVTGELFF.

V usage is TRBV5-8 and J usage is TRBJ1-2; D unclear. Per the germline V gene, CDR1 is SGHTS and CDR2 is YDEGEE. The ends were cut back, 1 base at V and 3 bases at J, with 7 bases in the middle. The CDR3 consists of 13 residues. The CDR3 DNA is TGTGCCAGCAGCTTGACAGCTGACTATGGCTACACCTTC. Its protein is CASSLTADYGYTF.

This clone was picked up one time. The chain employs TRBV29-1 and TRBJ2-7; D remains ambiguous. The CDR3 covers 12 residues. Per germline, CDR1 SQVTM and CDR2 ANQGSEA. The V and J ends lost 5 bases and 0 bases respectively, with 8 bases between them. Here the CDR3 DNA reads TGCAGCGTTTCGGTCAGCTCCTACGAGCAGTACTTC. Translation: CSVSVSSYEQYF.

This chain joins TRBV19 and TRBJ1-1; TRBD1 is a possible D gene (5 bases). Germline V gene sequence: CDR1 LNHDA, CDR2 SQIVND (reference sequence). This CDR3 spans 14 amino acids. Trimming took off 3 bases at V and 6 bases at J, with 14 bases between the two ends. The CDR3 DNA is TGTGCCAGTAGTATCCCCCTCGACAGATCTGAAGCTTTCTTT. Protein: CASSIPLDRSEAFF. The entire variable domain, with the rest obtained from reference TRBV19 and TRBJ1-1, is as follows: DGGITQSPKYLFRKEGQNVTLSCEQNLNHDAMYWYRQDPGQGLRLIYYSQIVNDFQKGDIAEGYSVSREKKESFPLTVTSAQKNPTAFYLCASSIPLDRSEAFFGQGTRLTVV.

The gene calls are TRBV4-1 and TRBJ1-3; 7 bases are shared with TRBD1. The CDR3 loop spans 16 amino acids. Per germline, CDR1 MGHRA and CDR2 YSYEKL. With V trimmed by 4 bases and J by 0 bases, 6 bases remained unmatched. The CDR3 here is CASSLLQGSSGNTIYF. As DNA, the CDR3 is TGCGCCAGCAGCCTATTACAGGGGAGCTCTGGAAACACCATATATTTT.